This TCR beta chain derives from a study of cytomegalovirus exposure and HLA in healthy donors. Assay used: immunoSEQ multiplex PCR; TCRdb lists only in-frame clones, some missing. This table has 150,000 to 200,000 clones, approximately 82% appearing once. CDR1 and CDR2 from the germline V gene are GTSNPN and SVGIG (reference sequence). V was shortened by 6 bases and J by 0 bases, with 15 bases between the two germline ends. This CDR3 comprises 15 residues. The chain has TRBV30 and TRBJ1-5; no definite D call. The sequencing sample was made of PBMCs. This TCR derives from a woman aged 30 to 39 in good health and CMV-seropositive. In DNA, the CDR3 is TGTGCCTGTACCCCGGGAGACTATAGCAATCAGCCCCAGCATTTT. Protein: CACTPGDYSNQPQHF.